The 28 T cell receptor beta chains reported below all come from one sample, sequenced in a study of Graves' ophthalmopathy and Graves' hyperthyroidism. The authors amplified TCR beta CDR3 regions from RNA transcripts. HTBI primers served in a first-round RT-PCR, which a second-round multiplex PCR followed. One entry per CDR3 protein, called by TCRdb with MiXCR from the multiplex PCR reads. The sample lists 340,000 or so distinct CDR3 sequences, around a sixth occurring once. Material for sequencing was peripheral blood. The receptors come from an adult man with Graves' ophthalmopathy.

This clonotype was observed many times. The genes are TRBV20-1 and TRBJ1-6; D gene unclear. Trimming took off 2 bases at V and 0 bases at J, with 8 bases between the two ends. CDR1 and CDR2 from the germline V gene are DFQATT and SNEGSKA (reference sequence). The CDR3 totals 15 residues. CDR3 sequence: CSARRGSSYNSPLHF. The CDR3 DNA follows: TGCAGTGCTAGACGAGGGAGCTCCTATAATTCACCCCTCCACTTT.

This clonotype was recorded at least ten times. The V call is TRBV24-1, the J call TRBJ2-5; TRBD1 agrees at 8 bases. Germline V gene lookup returns CDR1 KGHDR and CDR2 SFDVKD. This CDR3 comprises 14 residues. Germline trimming cut 4 bases from V and 5 bases from J; bases unmatched to any gene: 5. Written as DNA, the CDR3 is TGTGCCACCAGTGACCCCGGACAGGGTGAGACCCAGTACTTC. It is translated as CATSDPGQGETQYF.

This clonotype was detected ten times or more. The V call is TRBV27, the J call TRBJ1-6; possibly TRBD1 for D (6 bases). CDR1 is MNHEY and CDR2 is SMNVEV in the germline V gene (reference sequence). V shed 3 bases and J shed 9 bases, with 12 bases lying between them. The CDR3 has 14 residues. This chain's CDR3 is CASSFRGLGSPLHF. For the CDR3, the DNA is TGTGCCAGCAGTTTCAGGGGTTTAGGTTCACCCCTCCACTTT.

The sample holds many counts of this clonotype. The gene calls are TRBV11-2 and TRBJ1-1, with unresolved D. Trimming removed 0 bases at V and 1 base at J, with 9 bases between. Germline CDR1 reads SGHAT; CDR2 reads FQNNGV. This CDR3 region has 15 residues. The CDR3 protein is CASSLDSAANTEAFF. Here the CDR3 DNA reads TGTGCCAGCAGCTTAGATTCGGCGGCGAACACTGAAGCTTTCTTT.

The table lists this clonotype with many counts. V and J are TRBV3-1 and TRBJ1-2; D remains unclear. CDR3 length: 11 residues. Germline lookup yields CDR1 LGHDT and CDR2 YNNKEL (reference sequence). The germline V and J ends were trimmed by 5 bases and 8 bases, with 9 bases remaining between them. The CDR3 region is CASSVRGGYTF. The DNA for the CDR3 is TGTGCCAGCAGCGTGCGTGGGGGCTACACCTTC.

This clonotype was recorded at least ten times. The chain joins TRBV27 to TRBJ1-1; the D is unclear. Trimming took 7 bases from V and 5 from J, leaving 17 bases between them. The CDR3 totals 14 residues. From germline, CDR1 is MNHEY and CDR2 SMNVEV (reference sequence). CDR3 coding DNA: TGTGCCAGCATCCCCCGCCCCCCGGGGACTGAAGCTTTCTTT. Amino acid sequence: CASIPRPPGTEAFF.

Points on this clonotype: It may be a read error: a sequence one base away is much more abundant. The V gene is TRBV3-1, the J gene TRBJ1-2, with 7 bases fitting TRBD1. The CDR3 has 16 residues. Looked up from germline, CDR1 is LGHDT and CDR2 is YNNKEL (reference sequence). The CDR3 region is CASSQDRQRGREGYAF. The CDR3 region has the DNA TGTGCCAGCAGCCAAGATCGACAGAGGGGGCGAGAAGGCTACGCCTTC.

This clonotype was observed at least ten times. The CDR3 end shows no conserved phenylalanine or tryptophan, and so a read error is likely. The chain uses TRBV12-3 or TRBV12-4 and TRBJ1-2, with 8 bases that match TRBD1. This CDR3 spans 13 amino acids. J lost 6 bases, V lost 7 bases, and 7 bases had no gene match. CDR3 region: CASTLTGGNGYTS. CDR3 in DNA: TGTGCCAGCACCCTAACAGGGGGAAATGGCTACACCTCC.

This clonotype was counted ten times or more. The chain has TRBV4-3 and TRBJ1-5, with a possible D match to TRBD1 (6 bases). V was cut by 0 bases and J by 7 bases, with 7 bases left in between. There are 13 residues in the CDR3. Germline CDR1 and CDR2: LGHNA and YSLEER. This chain's CDR3 is CASSQDQGQPQHF. The CDR3 region has the DNA TGCGCCAGCAGCCAAGATCAGGGGCAGCCCCAGCATTTT.

In this sample, this clonotype turned up many times. The rearrangement uses TRBV30 and TRBJ1-2; a possible D gene is TRBD1 (6 bases). The CDR3 has 13 residues. V lost 0 bases, J lost 8 bases, and 13 bases lay in between. Germline V CDR1 and CDR2: GTSNPN, SVGIG (reference sequence). The CDR3 is CAWSVYRVGGYTF. CDR3 bases: TGTGCCTGGAGTGTCTACAGGGTCGGGGGCTACACCTTC.

This clonotype was recorded at least ten times. The V and J genes are TRBV7-2 and TRBJ1-6, with 12 positions matching TRBD1. From germline, CDR1 is SGHTA and CDR2 FQGNSA. J lost 13 bases, V lost 2 bases, and 9 bases had no gene match. This CDR3 spans 16 amino acids. The CDR3 protein is CASSLQGQGAFEPLHF. CDR3 DNA sequence: TGTGCCAGCAGCTTACAGGGACAGGGGGCCTTCGAGCCCCTCCACTTT.

This clonotype was detected a few times. The chain links TRBV7-2 to TRBJ2-5; the match to TRBD2 covers 9 bases. The CDR3 consists of 15 residues. The germline gives CDR1 SGHTA, CDR2 FQGNSA. Trimming removed 5 bases from V and 6 bases from J; junction bases left unmatched: 10. For the CDR3, the DNA is TGTGCCAGCAGCCTAACCCGGCGGGGGGGGAAGACCCAGTACTTC. Its protein product is CASSLTRRGGKTQYF.

This clonotype was seen ten or more times. An end of the junction does not agree with germline; a read error may underlie this. V gene TRBV28 combines with J gene TRBJ2-5, with 9 bases fitting TRBD2. CDR3 length: 14 residues. Germline V gene sequence: CDR1 MDHEN, CDR2 SYDVKM. CDR3 loop: CASRPSGEQETQCF. The CDR3 nucleotides are TGTGCCAGCAGGCCTAGCGGGGAACAAGAGACCCAGTGCTTC.

This clonotype was seen repeatedly, ten times or more. The chain employs TRBV29-1 and TRBJ1-5, with D maybe TRBD1 (5 bases). The germline V gene encodes CDR1 SQVTM and CDR2 ANQGSEA. The CDR3 is made up of 13 amino acids. Trimming removed 3 bases at V and 2 bases at J, with 8 bases between. CDR3 amino acids: CSVDEGGNQPQHF. CDR3 nucleotide sequence: TGCAGCGTTGATGAAGGGGGCAATCAGCCCCAGCATTTT.

This clonotype was detected ten times or more. The chain carries TRBV3-1 and TRBJ2-1; 8 nucleotides align to TRBD2. The CDR3 extends over 15 amino acids. The trim removed 1 base at V and 2 bases at J, leaving 1 base unmatched. Germline loops: CDR1 LGHDT, CDR2 YNNKEL (reference sequence). This chain's CDR3 is CASSQAGGPYNEQFF. The CDR3 DNA reads TGTGCCAGCAGCCAAGCGGGGGGGCCCTACAATGAGCAGTTCTTC.

This clonotype was picked up many times. The J gene is TRBJ1-2, the V gene TRBV10-3; D ambiguous. The CDR3 extends over 15 amino acids. V was clipped by 0 bases and J by 3 bases, with 11 bases between them. Germline V gene data show CDR1 as ENHRY and CDR2 as SYGVKD. CDR3 residues: CAISESTRRDYGYTF. CDR3 in DNA: TGTGCCATCAGTGAGTCGACCAGGAGGGACTATGGCTACACCTTC.

In its sample, this clonotype was seen many times. V and J are TRBV20-1 and TRBJ1-5; D call uncertain. The ends were cut back, 3 bases at V and 0 bases at J, with 12 bases in the middle. The CDR3 is made up of 15 amino acids. Germline CDR1 DFQATT, CDR2 SNEGSKA (reference sequence). The CDR3 region has the DNA TGCAGTGCTAGTGTCGGTCAAGCTAGCAATCAGCCCCAGCATTTT. Residues: CSASVGQASNQPQHF.

There are many counts of this clonotype. The chain is built from TRBV20-1 and TRBJ2-3, with TRBD2 as a possible D gene (6 bases). The germline V gene has CDR1 DFQATT and CDR2 SNEGSKA (reference sequence). Trimming removed 3 bases at V and 7 bases at J, with 11 bases between. The length of the CDR3 is 12 residues. The CDR3 reads CSARVGGNTQYF. CDR3 sequence (DNA): TGCAGTGCTAGGGTTGGGGGGAATACGCAGTATTTT.

The rearrangement joins TRBV6-2 or TRBV6-3 to TRBJ1-2, with TRBD1 identical over 8 bases. Trimming took 0 bases from V and 5 from J; bases not matched to a gene: 11. The CDR3 has 17 residues. CDR1 is MNHEY and CDR2 is SVGEGT in the germline V gene. The CDR3 nucleotides read TGTGCCAGCAGTTACTCGGCAGGGGGCCAGCTAGGGTATGGCTACACCTTC. It codes for CASSYSAGGQLGYGYTF.

There are many counts of this clonotype. The rearrangement joins TRBV28 to TRBJ1-1; D perhaps matches TRBD1 (5 bases). CDR3 length equals 16 residues. CDR1 and CDR2 from the germline V gene are MDHEN and SYDVKM. V lost 3 bases and J 3 bases, leaving 17 bases between the germline ends. This chain's CDR3 is CASSLAGTTSYTEAFF. In DNA, the CDR3 is TGTGCCAGCAGTTTGGCCGGGACTACGAGTTACACTGAAGCTTTCTTT.

This clonotype came up many times. CDR3 sequence reads: CASSPGGQGTYEQYF. CDR3 sequence (DNA): TGTGCCAGTAGTCCAGGGGGACAGGGGACCTACGAGCAGTACTTC. The V call is TRBV19, the J call TRBJ2-7, with 10 bases aligning to TRBD1. J lost 2 bases, V lost 5 bases, and 6 bases had no gene match. The germline gives CDR1 LNHDA, CDR2 SQIVND (reference sequence). This CDR3 region has 15 residues.

This clonotype was recorded at least ten times. J is TRBJ1-5 and V is TRBV20-1, with D unresolved. V lost 5 bases to trimming and J lost 0 bases, with 8 bases between them. This CDR3 region has 13 residues. The germline V gene encodes CDR1 DFQATT and CDR2 SNEGSKA (reference sequence). CDR3 nucleotides: TGCAGTGCTTGGGCCTATAGCAATCAGCCCCAGCATTTT. This codes for CSAWAYSNQPQHF.

This chain joins TRBV12-3 or TRBV12-4 and TRBJ1-5; the D is unclear. The length of the CDR3 is 14 residues. V was pared by 1 base and J by 6 bases, with 10 bases between. The CDR3 spells CASSLGGVTQPQHF. CDR3 DNA sequence: TGTGCCAGCAGTTTAGGCGGGGTAACTCAGCCCCAGCATTTT.

There are many counts of this clonotype. This sequence joins TRBV27 and TRBJ1-2; D remains ambiguous. V shed 4 bases and J shed 7 bases, with 16 bases lying between them. From germline, CDR1 is MNHEY and CDR2 SMNVEV (reference sequence). This CDR3 spans 14 amino acids. The CDR3 is CASSSARGIGGYTF. The CDR3 bases are TGTGCCAGCAGTTCCGCTCGAGGGATCGGTGGCTACACCTTC.

This clonotype was detected ten times or more. This chain links TRBV20-1 with TRBJ1-1; maybe TRBD1 (5 bases). CDR1 and CDR2 (germline): DFQATT, SNEGSKA (reference sequence). CDR3 length: 13 amino acids. Deletions cut 3 bases from V and 1 base from J, with 9 bases between. The CDR3: CSASGGPNTEAFF. For the CDR3, the DNA is TGCAGTGCTAGCGGGGGACCGAACACTGAAGCTTTCTTT.

This clonotype was detected ten times or more. The chain carries TRBV3-1 and TRBJ1-6; D is possibly TRBD1 (5 bases). CDR3 size: 18 residues. V lost 4 bases to trimming and J lost 0 bases, with 16 bases between them. The germline gives CDR1 LGHDT, CDR2 YNNKEL (reference sequence). The CDR3 nucleotides read TGTGCCAGCAGCCCTCAAGGGGCGAAGGGCTCCTATAATTCACCCCTCCACTTT. This sequence encodes CASSPQGAKGSYNSPLHF.

This clonotype was seen many times. V gene TRBV6-1 combines with J gene TRBJ1-6, with 7 bases identical to TRBD1. CDR1 MNHNS and CDR2 SASEGT come from the germline V gene. This CDR3 is built from 16 residues. With V trimmed by 1 base and J by 3 bases, 3 bases remained unmatched. The CDR3: CASSEVQGLYNSPLHF. CDR3 DNA: TGTGCCAGCAGTGAAGTACAGGGGCTCTATAATTCACCCCTCCACTTT.

This clonotype occurred many times. V is TRBV2 and J is TRBJ2-7, with unresolved D. Trimming pared 3 bases from V and 4 bases from J, leaving 16 bases between. The CDR3 is 15 residues long. From germline, CDR1 is SNHLY and CDR2 FYNNEI. This chain's CDR3 is CASSDLRPKAYEQYF. The CDR3 bases are TGTGCCAGCAGTGATTTGCGGCCCAAGGCGTACGAGCAGTACTTC.